This T cell receptor (beta chain) was identified in a study of blood T cell repertoires in COVID-19. Across the whole study: Samples came from the United States, Italy and Spain, spanning acute and convalescent COVID-19. T cells, B-cell-depleted T cells, or PBMCs provided the cDNA or gDNA that served as material.

As processed by the authors: Reference gene primer amplification gave estimated nucleated cell counts. Measured with immunoSEQ multiplex PCR; TCRdb has only the in-frame clones, and not every one. That table gives V, J and clone size, and the DNA gave D and trimming. The data hold fewer than 250,000 clones, with around four fifths observed a single time. The junction had 8 bases not matched to a gene; V was cut back by 4 bases and J by 5 bases. The germline V gene has CDR1 LGHDT and CDR2 YNNKEL (reference sequence). The CDR3 is made up of 16 amino acids. The V call is TRBV3-1 (or the pseudogene TRBV3-2), the J call TRBJ1-1, with TRBD1 matching over 12 bases. This receptor was identified in a woman aged 70-85 years with acute or convalescent COVID-19. Sequencing was carried out using peripheral blood. CDR3 protein: CASSPWGQGAKTEAFF. In DNA form, the CDR3 reads TGTGCCAGCAGCCCGTGGGGACAGGGGGCAAAAACTGAAGCTTTCTTT.